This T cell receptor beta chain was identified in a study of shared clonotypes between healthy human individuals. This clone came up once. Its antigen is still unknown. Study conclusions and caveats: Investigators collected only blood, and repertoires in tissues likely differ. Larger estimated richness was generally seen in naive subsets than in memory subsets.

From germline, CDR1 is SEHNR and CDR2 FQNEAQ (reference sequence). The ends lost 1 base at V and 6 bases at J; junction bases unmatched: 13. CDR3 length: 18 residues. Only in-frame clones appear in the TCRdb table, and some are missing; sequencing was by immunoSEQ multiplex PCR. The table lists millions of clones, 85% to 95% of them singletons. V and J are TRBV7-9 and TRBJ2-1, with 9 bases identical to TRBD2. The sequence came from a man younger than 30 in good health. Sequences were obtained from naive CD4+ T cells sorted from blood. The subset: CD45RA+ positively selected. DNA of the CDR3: TGTGCCAGCAGCTTAGGGTTCCCTGGCGGGGGGGCCGGCAATGAGCAGTTCTTC. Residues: CASSLGFPGGGAGNEQFF.